Listed here are 11 T cell receptor beta chains from one sample, sequenced in a study of blood T cells in healthy people across ages. Combining a sample-barcoded 5' primer with a J-beta primer mix, a second PCR ran for roughly 6 to 12 cycles. TCRdb fed the 5' RACE reads into MiXCR, producing one record per CDR3 protein. Seen here are approximately 1.5 million distinct CDR3 sequences, less than 45% observed once, and the top ten hold approximately 4.1%. Source material: blood. The origin of the receptors is a woman younger than 35 in good health.

As regards this clonotype: The junction does not match germline at one end; this may be a read error. The chain uses TRBV7-9 and TRBJ2-7; TRBD2 agrees at 10 bases. Germline V gives CDR1 SEHNR, CDR2 FQNEAQ (reference sequence). The CDR3 contains 14 residues. This CDR3 reads CASSSPGLAYEQYF. The CDR3 nucleotides read TGCGCCAGCAGCTCACCGGGACTAGCGTACGAGCAGTACTTC.

The table lists this clonotype with a count of one. The rearrangement uses TRBV20-1 and TRBJ2-1; a weak D match, TRBD2 (6 bases). Germline assignment: CDR1 DFQATT and CDR2 SNEGSKA (reference sequence). This CDR3 has 16 residues. V was cut by 0 bases and J by 6 bases, with 18 bases left in between. CDR3 in amino acids: CSARDHQLAPSNEQFF. DNA for the CDR3: TGCAGTGCTAGAGATCATCAACTAGCTCCTAGCAATGAGCAGTTCTTC.

The chain couples TRBV20-1 to TRBJ1-6; 8 bases are shared with TRBD1. This CDR3 region has 14 residues. Germline V CDR1 and CDR2: DFQATT, SNEGSKA (reference sequence). The J segment lost 8 bases and the V segment lost 7 bases, leaving 10 bases of the junction unmatched. The CDR3 bases are TGCAGTGATAGCCCAGGGGGCTGGGATTCACCCCTCCACTTT. Residues: CSDSPGGWDSPLHF.

This sequence joins TRBV29-1 and TRBJ1-2; TRBD1 might be the D (5 bases). Germline V gene sequence: CDR1 SQVTM, CDR2 ANQGSEA. V was cut by 2 bases and J by 4 bases, with 14 bases left in between. The length of the CDR3 is 14 residues. The chain's CDR3 is CSVESGGRLYGYTF. For the CDR3, the DNA is TGCAGCGTTGAATCTGGGGGACGGCTCTATGGCTACACCTTC.

A few counts support this clonotype. The CDR3 spells CASSERASVLGSYNEQFF. Here the CDR3 DNA reads TGTGCCAGCAGCGAGAGGGCTAGCGTACTAGGCTCCTACAATGAGCAGTTCTTC. The rearrangement links TRBV9 to TRBJ2-1; TRBD2 might be the D (6 bases). CDR3 length: 18 residues. The germline V gene encodes CDR1 SGDLS and CDR2 YYNGEE. The germline V and J ends were trimmed by 3 bases and 0 bases, with 19 bases remaining between them.

This clonotype was counted many times. The chain couples TRBV20-1 to TRBJ2-3; 7 nucleotides match TRBD1. CDR1 and CDR2 from the germline V gene are DFQATT and SNEGSKA (reference sequence). V gave up 3 bases and J gave up 7 bases; unmatched junction bases: 7. This CDR3 contains 13 residues. The CDR3 nucleotides are TGCAGTGCTAGGCCCCAGGGGGTACATACGCAGTATTTT. Translating gives CSARPQGVHTQYF.

This clonotype appeared a few times. V is TRBV7-3 and J is TRBJ2-2, with 11 bases identical to TRBD2. Germline CDR1 SGHTA, CDR2 FQGTGA. The CDR3 contains 15 residues. V dropped 0 bases and J dropped 6; count of bases not matched to a gene: 0. The CDR3 DNA follows: TGTGCCAGCAGCTTAACGGGACTAGCGGCCGGGGAGCTGTTTTTT. Its protein product is CASSLTGLAAGELFF. The whole variable domain, filled in from reference TRBV7-3 and TRBJ2-2, reads GAGVSQTPSNKVTEKGKYVELRCDPISGHTALYWYRQSLGQGPEFLIYFQGTGAADDSGLPNDRFFAVRPEGSVSTLKIQRTERGDSAVYLCASSLTGLAAGELFFGEGSRLTVL.

This sequence joins TRBV7-2 and TRBJ2-1, with 8 bases lining up with TRBD2. The germline V gene has CDR1 SGHTA and CDR2 FQGNSA. J lost 6 bases, V lost 3 bases, and 7 bases had no gene match. The CDR3 sequence is 15 residues long. The CDR3 here is CASSFTGRALNEQFF. The CDR3 nucleotides read TGTGCCAGCAGCTTCACCGGGAGGGCCCTCAATGAGCAGTTCTTC. Looking up the rest from reference TRBV7-2 and TRBJ2-1 gives the full variable domain: GAGVSQSPSNKVTEKGKDVELRCDPISGHTALYWYRQSLGQGLEFLIYFQGNSAPDKSGLPSDRFSAERTGGSVSTLTIQRTQQEDSAVYLCASSFTGRALNEQFFGPGTRLTVL.

This chain connects TRBV11-3 to TRBJ2-3, with TRBD2 matching 9 bases. Trimming cost V 1 base and J 7 bases; bases outside gene matches: 6. CDR1 is SGHNT, CDR2 YENEEA, per germline. The CDR3 sequence is 15 residues long. This chain's CDR3 is CASSLGGGAGNTQYF. CDR3 nucleotides: TGTGCCAGCAGCTTAGGCGGGGGGGCCGGGAATACGCAGTATTTT. The variable domain in full, with the rest retrieved from reference TRBV11-3 and TRBJ2-3, is EAGVVQSPRYKIIEKKQPVAFWCNPISGHNTLYWYLQNLGQGPELLIRYENEEAVDDSQLPKDRFSAERLKGVDSTLKIQPAELGDSAVYLCASSLGGGAGNTQYFGPGTRLTVL.

The chain employs TRBV7-9 and TRBJ1-2, with 8 bases identical to TRBD1. The CDR3 totals 15 residues. V trimming: 4 bases; J trimming: 3 bases; junction bases outside the gene matches: 7. The germline CDR1 and CDR2 sequences are SEHNR and FQNEAQ (reference sequence). In nucleotides, the CDR3 is TGTGCCAGCAGCTCAACAGACAGGGGAGACTATGGCTACACCTTC. Its protein product is CASSSTDRGDYGYTF.

This chain joins TRBV6-6 and TRBJ2-7; D perhaps matches TRBD1 (6 bases). The CDR3 consists of 15 residues. CDR1 and CDR2 (germline): MNHNY, SVGAGI (reference sequence). V shed 3 bases and J shed 0 bases, with 12 bases lying between them. CDR3 DNA sequence: TGTGCCAGCAGTTATACGCAGGGGAGCTCCTACGAGCAGTACTTC. As protein: CASSYTQGSSYEQYF.